The sequence of this TCR beta chain was determined in a study of shared T cell receptors in the human thymus. Germline V CDR1 and CDR2: SGHRS, YFSETQ. The V end lost 4 bases, the J end lost 4 bases, and 17 bases lay between the germline ends. The CDR3 sequence is 15 residues long. TCRdb's copy holds only in-frame clones and misses some; the assay was immunoSEQ multiplex PCR. Of hundreds of thousands of clones in the sample, around 87% are singletons; the top ten hold 0.0094%. This sample was shared with a second study, whose subject was human thymus T cells.

The sequence came from a boy under two years old with a congenital heart defect. This chain uses TRBV5-1 with TRBJ1-2; a weak D match, TRBD1 (6 bases). Input material: thymocytes. CDR3 nucleotide sequence: TGCGCCAGCAGCACGACAGGCCCACCCCTCTATGGCTACACCTTC. Encoded protein: CASSTTGPPLYGYTF. Full variable domain (outside the CDR3, taken from reference TRBV5-1 and TRBJ1-2): KAGVTQTPRYLIKTRGQQVTLSCSPISGHRSVSWYQQTPGQGLQFLFEYFSETQRNKGNFPGRFSGRQFSNSRSEMNVSTLELGDSALYLCASSTTGPPLYGYTFGSGTRLTVV.